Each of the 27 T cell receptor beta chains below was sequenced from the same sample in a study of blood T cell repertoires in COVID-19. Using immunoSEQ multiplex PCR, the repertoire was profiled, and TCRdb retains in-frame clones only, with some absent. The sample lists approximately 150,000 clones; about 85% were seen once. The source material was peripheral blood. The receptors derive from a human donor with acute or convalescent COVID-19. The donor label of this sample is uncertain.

CDR3 sequence (DNA): TGTGCCAGTAGTTTTAGCGGGACTCACTACAATGAGCAGTTCTTC. Residues: CASSFSGTHYNEQFF. J is TRBJ2-1 and V is TRBV19; 8 nucleotides line up with TRBD2. The CDR3 has 15 residues. V shed 5 bases and J 3 bases; nucleotides not matched to a gene: 6. Looked up from germline, CDR1 is LNHDA and CDR2 is SQIVND (reference sequence).

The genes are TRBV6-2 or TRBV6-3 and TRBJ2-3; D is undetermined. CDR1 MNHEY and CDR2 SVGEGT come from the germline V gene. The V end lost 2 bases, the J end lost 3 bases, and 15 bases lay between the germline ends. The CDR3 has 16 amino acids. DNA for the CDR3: TGTGCCAGCAGTTACGTCATTAGCCTGGGTACAGATACGCAGTATTTT. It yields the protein CASSYVISLGTDTQYF.

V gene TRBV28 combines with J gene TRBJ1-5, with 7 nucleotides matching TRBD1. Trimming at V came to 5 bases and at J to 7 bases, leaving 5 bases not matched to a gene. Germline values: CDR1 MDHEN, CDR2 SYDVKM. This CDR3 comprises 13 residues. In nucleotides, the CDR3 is TGTGCCAGCAGTGAGACAGGGCTCCAGCCCCAGCATTTT. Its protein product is CASSETGLQPQHF.

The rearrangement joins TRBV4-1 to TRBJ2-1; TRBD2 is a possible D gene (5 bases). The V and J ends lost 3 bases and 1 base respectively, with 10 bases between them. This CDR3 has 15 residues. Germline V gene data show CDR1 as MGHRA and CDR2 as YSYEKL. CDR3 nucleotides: TGCGCCAGCAGCCAGAGAGGGTTATCCTACAATGAGCAGTTCTTC. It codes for CASSQRGLSYNEQFF.

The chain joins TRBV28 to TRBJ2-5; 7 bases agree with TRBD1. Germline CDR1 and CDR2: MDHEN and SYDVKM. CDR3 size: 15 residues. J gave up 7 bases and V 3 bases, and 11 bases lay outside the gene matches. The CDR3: CASSLQTGAQGTQYF. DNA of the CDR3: TGTGCCAGCAGTTTGCAAACAGGGGCTCAGGGGACCCAGTACTTC. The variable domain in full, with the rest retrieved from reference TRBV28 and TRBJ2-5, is DVKVTQSSRYLVKRTGEKVFLECVQDMDHENMFWYRQDPGLGLRLIYFSYDVKMKEKGDIPEGYSVSREKKERFSLILESASTNQTSMYLCASSLQTGAQGTQYFGPGTRLLVL.

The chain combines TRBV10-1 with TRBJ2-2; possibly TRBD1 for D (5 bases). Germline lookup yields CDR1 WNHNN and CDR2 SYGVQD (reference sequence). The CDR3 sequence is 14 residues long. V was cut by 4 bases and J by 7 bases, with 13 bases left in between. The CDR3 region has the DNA TGCGCCAGCAGTGGTGGGGCTCGGAGCGGGGAGCTGTTTTTT. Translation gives CASSGGARSGELFF.

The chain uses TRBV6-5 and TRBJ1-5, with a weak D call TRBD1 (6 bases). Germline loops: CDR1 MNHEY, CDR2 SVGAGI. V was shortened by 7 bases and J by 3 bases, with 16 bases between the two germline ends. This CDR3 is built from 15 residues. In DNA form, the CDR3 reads TGTGCCAGCACACCTCCATGGGGGCCCAATCAGCCCCAGCATTTT. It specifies CASTPPWGPNQPQHF.

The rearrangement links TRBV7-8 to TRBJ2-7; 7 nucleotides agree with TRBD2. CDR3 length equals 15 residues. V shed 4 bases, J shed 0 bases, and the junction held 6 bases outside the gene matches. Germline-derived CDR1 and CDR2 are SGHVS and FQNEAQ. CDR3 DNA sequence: TGTGCCAGCAGCTGGGGGAGGGGTAACTCCTACGAGCAGTACGTC. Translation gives CASSWGRGNSYEQYV.

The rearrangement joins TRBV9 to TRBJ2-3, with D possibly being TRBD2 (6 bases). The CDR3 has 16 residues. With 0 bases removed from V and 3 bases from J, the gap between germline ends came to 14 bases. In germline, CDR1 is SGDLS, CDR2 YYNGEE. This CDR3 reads CASSVATSSLTDTQYF. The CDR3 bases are TGTGCCAGCAGCGTAGCAACTAGCTCCTTAACAGATACGCAGTATTTT.

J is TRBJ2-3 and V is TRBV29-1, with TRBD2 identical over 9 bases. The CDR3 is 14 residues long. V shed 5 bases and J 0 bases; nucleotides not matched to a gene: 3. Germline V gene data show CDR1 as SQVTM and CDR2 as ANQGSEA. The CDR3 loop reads CSVSSGVSTDTQYF. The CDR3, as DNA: TGCAGCGTTTCTAGCGGGGTTAGCACAGATACGCAGTATTTT.

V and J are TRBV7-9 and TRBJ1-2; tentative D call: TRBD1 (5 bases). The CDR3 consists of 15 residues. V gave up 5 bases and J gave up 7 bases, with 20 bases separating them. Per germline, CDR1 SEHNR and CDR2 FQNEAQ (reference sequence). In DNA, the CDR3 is TGTGCCAGCAGCCTCACCCCCCACAGGACTAGTGGCTACACCTTC. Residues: CASSLTPHRTSGYTF. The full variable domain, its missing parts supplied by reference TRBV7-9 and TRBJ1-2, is DTGVSQNPRHKITKRGQNVTFRCDPISEHNRLYWYRQTLGQGPEFLTYFQNEAQLEKSRLLSDRFSAERPKGSFSTLEIQRTEQGDSAMYLCASSLTPHRTSGYTFGSGTRLTVV.

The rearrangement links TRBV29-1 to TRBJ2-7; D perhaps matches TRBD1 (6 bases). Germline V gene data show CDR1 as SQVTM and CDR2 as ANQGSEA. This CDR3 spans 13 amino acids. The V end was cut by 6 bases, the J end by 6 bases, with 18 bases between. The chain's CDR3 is CSVISGTIGEQYV. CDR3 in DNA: TGCAGCGTGATCTCCGGGACAATCGGCGAGCAGTACGTC.

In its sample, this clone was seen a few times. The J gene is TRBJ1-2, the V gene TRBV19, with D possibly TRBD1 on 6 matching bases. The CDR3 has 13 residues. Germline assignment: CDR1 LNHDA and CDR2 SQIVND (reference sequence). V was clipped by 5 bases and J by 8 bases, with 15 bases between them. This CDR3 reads CASSEGVFGGYTF. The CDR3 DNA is TGTGCCAGTAGTGAGGGGGTGTTTGGGGGCTACACCTTC.

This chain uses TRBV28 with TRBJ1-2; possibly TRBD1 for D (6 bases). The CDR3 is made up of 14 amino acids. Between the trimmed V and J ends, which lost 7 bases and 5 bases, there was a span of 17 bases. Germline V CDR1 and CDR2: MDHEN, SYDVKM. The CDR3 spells CASIVFRGGYGYTF. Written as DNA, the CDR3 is TGTGCCAGCATCGTCTTCAGGGGTGGGTATGGCTACACCTTC.

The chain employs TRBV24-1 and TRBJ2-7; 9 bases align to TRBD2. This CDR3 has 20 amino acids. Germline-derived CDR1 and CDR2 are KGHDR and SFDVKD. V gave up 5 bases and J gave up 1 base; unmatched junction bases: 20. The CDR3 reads CATSGEDIGAGGASSYEQYF. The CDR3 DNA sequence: TGTGCCACCAGTGGAGAAGATATCGGAGCGGGGGGCGCGTCATCCTACGAGCAGTACTTC.

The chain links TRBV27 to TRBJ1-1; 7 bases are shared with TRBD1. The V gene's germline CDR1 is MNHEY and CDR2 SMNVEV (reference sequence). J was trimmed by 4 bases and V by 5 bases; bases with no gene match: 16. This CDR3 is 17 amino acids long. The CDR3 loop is CASSKNRDSFSRTEAFF. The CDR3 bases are TGTGCCAGCAGTAAAAACCGGGACAGCTTCTCGCGCACTGAAGCTTTCTTT.

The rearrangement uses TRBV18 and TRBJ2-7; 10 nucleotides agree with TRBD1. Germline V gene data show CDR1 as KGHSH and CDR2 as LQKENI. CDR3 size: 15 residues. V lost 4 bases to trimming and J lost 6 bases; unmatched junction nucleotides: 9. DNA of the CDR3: TGTGCCAGCTCACTCAGACAGGGGGCTGGGTTCGAGCAGTACGTC. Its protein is CASSLRQGAGFEQYV.

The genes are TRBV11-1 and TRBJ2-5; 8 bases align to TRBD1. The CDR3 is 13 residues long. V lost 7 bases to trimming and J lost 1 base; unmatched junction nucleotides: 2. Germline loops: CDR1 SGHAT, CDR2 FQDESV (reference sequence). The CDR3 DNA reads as TGTGCCAGCACCACAGGGGGCCAAGAGACCCAGTACTTC. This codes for CASTTGGQETQYF.

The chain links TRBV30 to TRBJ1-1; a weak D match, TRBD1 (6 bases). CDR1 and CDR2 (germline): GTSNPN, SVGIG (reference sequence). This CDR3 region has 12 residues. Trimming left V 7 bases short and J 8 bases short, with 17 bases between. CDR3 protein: CASRTALSEAFF. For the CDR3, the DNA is TGTGCCTCCCGGACAGCTTTATCGGAAGCTTTCTTT.

CDR3 DNA: TGTGCCAGCAGCTTCCCAGGACTCTCCTACGAGCAGTACTTC. Translation: CASSFPGLSYEQYF. The chain couples TRBV11-2 to TRBJ2-7; tentatively, D is TRBD2 (5 bases). Germline V gene data show CDR1 as SGHAT and CDR2 as FQNNGV. V dropped 3 bases and J dropped 0 bases, with 9 bases sitting between them. The CDR3 totals 14 residues. The full variable domain, its missing parts supplied by reference TRBV11-2 and TRBJ2-7, is EAGVAQSPRYKIIEKRQSVAFWCNPISGHATLYWYQQILGQGPKLLIQFQNNGVVDDSQLPKDRFSAERLKGVDSTLKIQPAKLEDSAVYLCASSFPGLSYEQYFGPGTRLTVT.

CDR3 nucleotides: TGTGCCAGCAGCCGGGACAGTAACAATGAGCAGTTCTTC. It translates to CASSRDSNNEQFF. The chain uses TRBV2 and TRBJ2-1; 7 nucleotides match TRBD1. The CDR3 contains 13 residues. V lost 6 bases and J lost 5; bases outside the gene matches: 4. Germline V gene lookup returns CDR1 SNHLY and CDR2 FYNNEI.

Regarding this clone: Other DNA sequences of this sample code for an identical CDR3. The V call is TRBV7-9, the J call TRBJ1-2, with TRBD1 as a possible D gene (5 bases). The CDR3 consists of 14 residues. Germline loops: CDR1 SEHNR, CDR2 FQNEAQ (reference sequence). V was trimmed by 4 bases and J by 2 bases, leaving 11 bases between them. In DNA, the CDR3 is TGTGCCAGCAGCTCCAGGGAGGAGAACTATGGCTACACCTTC. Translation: CASSSREENYGYTF. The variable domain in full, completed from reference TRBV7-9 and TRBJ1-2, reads DTGVSQNPRHKITKRGQNVTFRCDPISEHNRLYWYRQTLGQGPEFLTYFQNEAQLEKSRLLSDRFSAERPKGSFSTLEIQRTEQGDSAMYLCASSSREENYGYTFGSGTRLTVV.

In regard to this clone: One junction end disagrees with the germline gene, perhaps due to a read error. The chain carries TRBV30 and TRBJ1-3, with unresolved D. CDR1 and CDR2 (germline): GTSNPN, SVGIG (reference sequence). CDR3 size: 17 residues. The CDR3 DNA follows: TGTGCCTGGAGTAGGAGGAGGGAGCTACTCTCTGGAAACCCCATATATTTT. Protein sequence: CAWSRRRELLSGNPIYF.

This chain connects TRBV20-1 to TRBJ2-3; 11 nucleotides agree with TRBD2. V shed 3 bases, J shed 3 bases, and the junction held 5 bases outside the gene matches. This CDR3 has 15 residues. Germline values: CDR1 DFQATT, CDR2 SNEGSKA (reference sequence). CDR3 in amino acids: CSASVLAGVTDTQYF. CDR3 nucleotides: TGCAGTGCTAGTGTACTAGCGGGAGTGACAGATACGCAGTATTTT.

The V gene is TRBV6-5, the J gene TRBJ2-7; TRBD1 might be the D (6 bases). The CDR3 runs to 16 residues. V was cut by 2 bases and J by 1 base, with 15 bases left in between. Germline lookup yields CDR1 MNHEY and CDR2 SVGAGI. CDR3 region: CASSYGVGARSYEQYF. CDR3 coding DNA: TGTGCCAGCAGTTACGGTGTGGGGGCTCGATCCTACGAGCAGTACTTC.

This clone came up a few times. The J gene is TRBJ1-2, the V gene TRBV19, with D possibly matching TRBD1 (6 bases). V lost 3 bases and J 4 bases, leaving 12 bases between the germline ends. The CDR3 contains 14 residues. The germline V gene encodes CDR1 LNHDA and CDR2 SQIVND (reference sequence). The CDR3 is CASSMGTRSYGYTF. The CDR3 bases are TGTGCCAGTAGTATGGGGACACGAAGCTATGGCTACACCTTC.

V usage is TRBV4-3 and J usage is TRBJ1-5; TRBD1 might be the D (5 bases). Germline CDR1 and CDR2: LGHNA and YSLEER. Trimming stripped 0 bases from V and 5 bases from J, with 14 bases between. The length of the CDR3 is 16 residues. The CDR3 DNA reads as TGCGCCAGCAGCCAAGATCTATTCGGGGACTATCAGCCCCAGCATTTT. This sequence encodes CASSQDLFGDYQPQHF.